This TCR beta chain was profiled in a study of T cells in Graves' hyperthyroidism and ophthalmopathy (dated by TCRdb to between 2018 and 2021). About the full investigation: Peripheral blood was collected at initial diagnosis, before any treatment. For training and testing, the 100 or so patients in the discovery cohort were randomly divided in a 7:3 ratio. The study also compared thyroid tissue and blood T-cell repertoires from a handful of Graves' hyperthyroidism patients. Following sampling, methimazole starting at 30 mg daily was given to hyperthyroidism patients, and high-dose intravenous methylprednisolone was given to ophthalmopathy patients. The paper reports TCR Vbeta CDR3 sequencing of fewer than 150 peripheral blood samples: some 41 ophthalmopathy, under 80 hyperthyroidism and around 17 progressor patients. Prospective prediction of ophthalmopathy was tested in an independent validation cohort consisting of roughly 19 hyperthyroidism patients and around 17 patients who later progressed to ophthalmopathy. To identify distinguishing TCR V-J signatures, a discovery cohort of about 95 patients was used, comprising some 45 with Graves' ophthalmopathy and 57 with stable Graves' hyperthyroidism. Here is what the overall study found, with its caveats: During validation, the model predicted progression to ophthalmopathy a median of around six months ahead of onset, with around 65% sensitivity and 72.22% specificity. In cross-validation, a model built on a 13 V-J signature told ophthalmopathy apart from stable hyperthyroidism with approximately 91% sensitivity and 81% to 82% specificity, and in testing the same model reached 80%/75%. Blood samples also contained most of the expanded thyroid clonotypes (frequency above 0.001), which suggests that blood repertoires may reflect thyroid immune responses. No statistical method was used to fix the sample size in advance, and group allocation was not hidden from the investigators.

This clonotype showed up many times. Its binding antigen is unknown. Base-call qualities are not available, and no considerably larger clone is one nucleotide away. CDR1 is given as SGHKS and CDR2 as YYEKEE, both from the germline V gene (reference sequence). The CDR3, from cysteine to phenylalanine, totals 16 residues. The kept DNA is CDR3 alone, 48 bases in frame from the first base. The trim is 1 base for V and 2 bases for J, with a gap of 13 bases between the germline ends. Stable Graves' hyperthyroidism was defined as no progression to ophthalmopathy during 18 months of follow-up. Hyperthyroidism patients were newly diagnosed, had a disease duration of under 2 months, and were aged 18 to 65 years. Exclusion was applied to patients with uncontrolled infections, other autoimmune diseases, pregnancy or lactation. Diagnoses relied on clinical symptoms, serum thyroxine and TRAb, thyroid ultrasound and orbital computed tomography. PBMCs were separated from roughly 10 ml of fresh peripheral blood using Ficoll-Paque density gradient centrifugation. Trizol reagent was used to extract total RNA, and RNA quality was then checked on an Agilent 2100 Bioanalyzer.

The TCR beta CDR3 regions were amplified from RNA transcripts. A first-round RT-PCR of the TCR CDR3 used the HTBI primer set with the Qiagen OneStep RT-PCR kit. Libraries were constructed in a second round of multiplex PCR, after which size selection and purification were carried out. The libraries were sequenced on an Illumina HiSeq2000 using paired-end 100 bp reads. From the authors' description of their analysis: SOAPnuke was used to process the raw data, throwing out any read that contained adapters or uncalled bases, had a mean Phred below 15, or lacked an exact constant-primer or identifier match. COPE v1.2.5 was used to merge high-quality paired reads, and clonotypes were defined as unique nucleotide sequences. MiTCR v1.1 was used to align the clonotypes against IMGT TRBV, TRBD and TRBJ reference segments. Only V-J combinations with frequency above 0.0001, covering 99% to 99.2% of repertoires, were analysed. The TCS score was defined as the ratio of F50 (clonal expansion) to E x V (chaos), calculated using BLOSUM62-based TCRdist between CDR3 peptides within each V-J. Welch's t-statistics and random forest reduced 514 V-J features to about 13, which were used in a naive Bayes classifier (R e1071). In TCRdb, the public reads were trimmed at Q25 with fastp and aligned with MiXCR, with productive beta chains retained. Every distinct CDR3 protein forms one entry, paired with its most common genes and DNA. For this entry, the V and J calls and clone size follow TCRdb and not the study's own pipeline. The sample contains about 590,000 distinct CDR3 sequences, approximately 14% of them found a single time. The biggest ten clones account for around 7.8% of the sample.

The specimen sequenced was blood. Recombination linked TRBV5-5 to TRBJ2-1, with no reliable assignment of the D segment. The receptor was isolated from a woman aged 30 to 39 with Graves' hyperthyroidism. The nucleotides are TGTGCCAGCAGCTTGATTGCTAGTGCTCCCTACAATGAGCAGTTCTTC. This translates into CASSLIASAPYNEQFF.